These 19 T cell receptor beta chains came from one sample sequenced in a study of shared clonotypes between healthy human individuals. The assay was immunoSEQ multiplex PCR, and TCRdb's table has in-frame clones only and misses some. This sample has 2,500,000 or so clones; over 85% occur once, and the top ten carry 0.36%. Material for sequencing was naive CD4+ T cells from PBMCs. Subset given: CD45RA+ positively selected. The receptors stem from a man aged 18 to 30 in good health. Some clones in this sample may be carry-over from other donors' samples.

The chain joins TRBV4-2 to TRBJ2-2; TRBD1 matches at 9 bases. In germline, CDR1 is LGHNA, CDR2 YNFKEQ. The CDR3 length is 16 residues. The V gene end was trimmed by 2 bases and the J gene end by 0 bases; junction bases not matched to a gene: 1. The CDR3 reads CASSQTGGPNTGELFF. The DNA of the CDR3 is TGTGCCAGCAGCCAAACAGGGGGCCCGAACACCGGGGAGCTGTTTTTT.

V usage is TRBV6-1 and J usage is TRBJ2-3; D perhaps matches TRBD2 (5 bases). With 1 base removed from V and 4 bases from J, the gap between germline ends came to 15 bases. Looked up from germline, CDR1 is MNHNS and CDR2 is SASEGT. This CDR3 is built from 16 residues. Written as DNA, the CDR3 is TGTGCCAGCAGTGAAGGCCGGACTCTCGGGTCAGATACGCAGTATTTT. Residues: CASSEGRTLGSDTQYF.

This chain connects TRBV7-9 to TRBJ1-2; a weak D match, TRBD1 (6 bases). The CDR3 loop spans 13 amino acids. CDR1 and CDR2 (germline): SEHNR, FQNEAQ (reference sequence). The V end lost 3 bases, the J end lost 8 bases, and 13 bases lay between the germline ends. The chain's CDR3 is CASSLPGATGYTF. Here the CDR3 DNA reads TGTGCCAGCAGCTTGCCAGGGGCGACCGGCTACACCTTC.

The V call is TRBV19, the J call TRBJ2-7, with D perhaps TRBD2 (6 bases). The germline CDR1 and CDR2 sequences are LNHDA and SQIVND (reference sequence). V lost 2 bases to trimming and J lost 2 bases, with 13 bases between them. The CDR3 consists of 15 residues. For the CDR3, the DNA is TGTGCCAGTAGTATACGCGGGGAAACTCCCTACGAGCAGTACTTC. Its protein product is CASSIRGETPYEQYF.

V usage is TRBV7-9 and J usage is TRBJ2-2; 14 positions match TRBD2. CDR3 size: 18 residues. Germline V CDR1 and CDR2: SEHNR, FQNEAQ (reference sequence). V lost 3 bases and J lost 1; bases outside the gene matches: 4. The CDR3 here is CASSFGTSGRGNTGELFF. The CDR3 DNA sequence: TGTGCCAGCAGCTTTGGGACTAGCGGGAGAGGGAACACCGGGGAGCTGTTTTTT.

V and J are TRBV5-1 and TRBJ1-3; no definite D call. Deletions cut 0 bases from V and 0 bases from J, with 10 bases between. The germline CDR1 and CDR2 sequences are SGHRS and YFSETQ. The CDR3 consists of 16 residues. The CDR3 is CASSLGTTFSGNTIYF. The CDR3 region has the DNA TGCGCCAGCAGCTTGGGGACCACCTTCTCTGGAAACACCATATATTTT.

V gene TRBV19 combines with J gene TRBJ1-1; possibly TRBD1 for D (5 bases). Trimming cost V 0 bases and J 7 bases, with 12 bases left between them. CDR1 is LNHDA and CDR2 is SQIVND in the germline V gene (reference sequence). This CDR3 has 14 residues. CDR3 DNA sequence: TGTGCCAGTAGTATAGACCGGGACGGAAGTGAAGCTTTCTTT. Protein sequence: CASSIDRDGSEAFF.

The rearrangement joins TRBV30 to TRBJ2-7; weak D call: TRBD1 (5 bases). The germline V gene encodes CDR1 GTSNPN and CDR2 SVGIG (reference sequence). The V and J ends lost 0 bases and 3 bases respectively, with 15 bases between them. CDR3 length: 15 residues. The CDR3, as DNA: TGTGCCTGGAGTGTATTTGGCAGGGCCAACTACGAGCAGTACTTC. It specifies CAWSVFGRANYEQYF. Full variable domain (remainder filled in from reference TRBV30 and TRBJ2-7): SQTIHQWPATLVQPVGSPLSLECTVEGTSNPNLYWYRQAAGRGLQLLFYSVGIGQISSEVPQNLSASRPQDRQFILSSKKLLLSDSGFYLCAWSVFGRANYEQYFGPGTRLTVT.

This clone appeared a single time. The chain joins TRBV30 to TRBJ2-1; TRBD2 agrees at 14 bases. The CDR3 totals 15 residues. Trimming removed 8 bases from V and 6 bases from J; junction bases left unmatched: 9. Germline CDR1 and CDR2: GTSNPN and SVGIG (reference sequence). In DNA form, the CDR3 reads TGTGCCAGATCCGGGACTAGCGGGGGAAGCAATGAGCAGTTCTTC. This gives the protein CARSGTSGGSNEQFF.

For this clone: Other DNA sequences within the sample encode an identical CDR3. The CDR3 is CASSLDRGTDTQYF. The DNA for the CDR3 is TGCGCCAGCAGCCTCGACAGGGGGACAGATACGCAGTATTTT. The V gene is TRBV5-1, the J gene TRBJ2-3, with 9 bases matching TRBD1. V was pared by 4 bases and J by 3 bases, with 3 bases of the junction left unmatched. This CDR3 region has 14 residues. CDR1 SGHRS and CDR2 YFSETQ come from the germline V gene.

The genes are TRBV28 and TRBJ2-7; TRBD1 is a possible D gene (6 bases). Germline CDR1 is MDHEN and CDR2 is SYDVKM. The V gene lost 2 bases and the J gene lost 6 bases, with 8 bases spanning the gap. The CDR3 consists of 12 residues. CDR3 loop: CASSLAGAEQYF. In DNA, the CDR3 is TGTGCCAGCAGTTTAGCAGGGGCCGAGCAGTACTTC.

The chain carries TRBV7-9 and TRBJ2-5; 12 nucleotides match TRBD2. Unmatched junction bases numbered 7, after V lost 8 bases and J lost 0 bases. CDR1 SEHNR and CDR2 FQNEAQ come from the germline V gene (reference sequence). The CDR3 sequence is 16 residues long. CDR3 coding DNA: TGTGCCAGCCGTCTAGGACTAGCGGGGTACCAAGAGACCCAGTACTTC. Translated, it gives CASRLGLAGYQETQYF.

The genes are TRBV28 and TRBJ2-1; 7 bases are shared with TRBD2. V lost 2 bases, J lost 5 bases, and 6 bases stayed unmatched. CDR1 is MDHEN, CDR2 SYDVKM, per germline. The CDR3 sequence is 15 residues long. The CDR3 loop reads CASSLEASGNNEQFF. The DNA of the CDR3 is TGTGCCAGCAGTTTAGAGGCTAGCGGTAACAATGAGCAGTTCTTC.

This chain uses TRBV7-8 with TRBJ2-3, with TRBD1 matching 9 bases. With V trimmed by 2 bases and J by 3 bases, 9 bases remained unmatched. Germline loops: CDR1 SGHVS, CDR2 FQNEAQ. The CDR3 consists of 17 residues. The CDR3 region is CASSLRSGQGRTDTQYF. DNA for the CDR3: TGTGCCAGCAGCTTAAGGTCGGGACAGGGTCGGACAGATACGCAGTATTTT.

The V gene is TRBV2, the J gene TRBJ1-4, with 7 bases matching TRBD1. After removal of 6 bases from V and 8 bases from J, the junction contained 12 bases not matched to a gene. The CDR3 totals 15 residues. Per the germline V gene, CDR1 is SNHLY and CDR2 is FYNNEI. For the CDR3, the DNA is TGTGCCAGCAGCGCCAGGGGGTCGGGAGGAGAAAAACTGTTTTTT. It yields the protein CASSARGSGGEKLFF.

The chain recombines TRBV11-2 with TRBJ1-4; 7 positions agree with TRBD1. Germline V gene lookup returns CDR1 SGHAT and CDR2 FQNNGV. The CDR3 covers 14 residues. The V and J ends lost 6 bases and 7 bases, in that order; junction bases with no gene match: 8. The CDR3 DNA reads as TGTGCCAGCAGTATAGGGGGCGCAGGTGAAAAACTGTTTTTT. Residues: CASSIGGAGEKLFF.

CDR3 in DNA: TGTGCCAGCAGCTTACGCCCTGGTAGAACGGAGCGGGAACAAGAGACCCAGTACTTC. This sequence encodes CASSLRPGRTEREQETQYF. The chain is built from TRBV7-8 and TRBJ2-5, with 7 bases that match TRBD2. The germline gives CDR1 SGHVS, CDR2 FQNEAQ. J gave up 2 bases and V 2 bases, and 17 bases lay outside the gene matches. The CDR3 loop spans 19 amino acids.

The chain has TRBV7-8 and TRBJ2-4; a weak D match, TRBD1 (5 bases). V dropped 1 base and J dropped 0 bases, with 13 bases sitting between them. The CDR3 sequence is 17 residues long. Looked up from germline, CDR1 is SGHVS and CDR2 is FQNEAQ. CDR3 coding DNA: TGTGCCAGCAGCTTAGAAAGATTTGGGGCAGCCAAAAACATTCAGTACTTC. This sequence encodes CASSLERFGAAKNIQYF.

This clone showed up just once. J is TRBJ2-6 and V is TRBV2; D may be TRBD1 or TRBD2 (5 bases each). The CDR3 spans 13 residues. Germline V gene lookup returns CDR1 SNHLY and CDR2 FYNNEI. Trimming left V 9 bases short and J 0 bases short, with 6 bases between. DNA for the CDR3: TGTGCCAGTGGGGGCTCTGGGGCCAACGTCCTGACTTTC. Amino acids: CASGGSGANVLTF.